Ten or more counts support the clone carrying this TCR beta chain. This entry is derived from a study of neurological immune-mediated disorders. From the 5' RACE reads, TCRdb called clonotypes with MiXCR, one entry per CDR3 protein. The table shows about 31,000 distinct CDR3 sequences, with 13% occurring only once. With 4 bases removed from V and 4 bases from J, the gap between germline ends came to 4 bases. This CDR3 is 11 amino acids long. Time point meaning: technical triplicate 2. The receptor comes from a female donor with HTLV-1-associated myelopathy (HAM/TSP). Material: CD4+ T cells from blood. The genes are TRBV12-3 or TRBV12-4 and TRBJ1-1; no reliable D call. CDR3 in amino acids: CASSSSTEAFF. As DNA, the CDR3 is TGTGCCAGCAGTTCTAGCACTGAAGCTTTCTTT.